The T cell receptor beta chain described here comes from a study of OX40 agonist ivuxolimab in advanced cancers. As for the study in general: Ivuxolimab doses were 0.01, 0.1, 0.3, 1.5, 3 or 10 mg/kg every 2 weeks. Whole-study findings and limits: The authors also found low normalized T-cell clonal expansion in some nonresponders.

Trimming took 0 bases from V and 5 from J, leaving 14 bases between them. The germline V gene encodes CDR1 SGHVS and CDR2 FQNEAQ. The length of the CDR3 is 16 residues. Concerning this clone: What it binds is not known.

TCRdb keeps only in-frame clones here, not all; method: immunoSEQ multiplex PCR. The data show roughly 60,000 clones, with roughly 80% seen just once and roughly 1.9% held by the top ten. The sequence was collected from an adult with an advanced solid tumor such as melanoma, head and neck, liver or kidney cancer. Sequenced material: CD4+ or CD8+ T cells sorted from blood, taken in a trial of the OX40 agonist ivuxolimab. J is TRBJ1-5 and V is TRBV7-8, with a weak D call TRBD1 (5 bases). CDR3: CASSLALRGGDQPQHF. The CDR3 DNA follows: TGTGCCAGCAGCTTAGCATTGAGAGGAGGGGATCAGCCCCAGCATTTT.